This TCR beta chain appears in the sequencing data of a study of response to subunit inactivated influenza vaccine. TCRdb redid the calling of the RT-PCR reads with MiXCR, one entry per CDR3 protein. This table holds about 570,000 distinct CDR3 sequences, about 11% found once. This clonotype appeared many times. Its target is unknown. Study results and limitations: The authors suggested that few new T cells are recruited per seasonal influenza vaccination.

Trimming cost V 5 bases and J 2 bases; bases outside gene matches: 2. The CDR3 is 13 residues long. The chain joins TRBV12-3 or TRBV12-4 to TRBJ2-7, with TRBD1 identical over 8 bases. Sample: PBMCs from blood, taken on the day of vaccination. The sequence derives from a man in his forties or fifties who received an inactivated influenza vaccine. The CDR3 loop reads CASSQQGAYEQYF. CDR3 in DNA: TGTGCCAGCAGTCAACAGGGGGCCTACGAGCAGTACTTC.